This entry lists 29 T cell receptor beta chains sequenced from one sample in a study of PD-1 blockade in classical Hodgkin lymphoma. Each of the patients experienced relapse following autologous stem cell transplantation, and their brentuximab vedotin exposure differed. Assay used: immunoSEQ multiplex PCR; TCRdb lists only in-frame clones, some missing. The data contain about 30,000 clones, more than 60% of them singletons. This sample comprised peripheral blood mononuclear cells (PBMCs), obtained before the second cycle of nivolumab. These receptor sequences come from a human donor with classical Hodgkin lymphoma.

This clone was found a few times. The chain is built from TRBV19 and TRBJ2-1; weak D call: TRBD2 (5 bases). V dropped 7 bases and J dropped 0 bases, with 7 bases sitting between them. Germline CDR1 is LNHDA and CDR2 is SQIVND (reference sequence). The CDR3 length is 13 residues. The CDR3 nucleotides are TGTGCCAGTACTGGGAGCTCCTACAATGAGCAGTTCTTC. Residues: CASTGSSYNEQFF.

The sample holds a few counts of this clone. Here the CDR3 reads CASSLGGRSTEAFF. In DNA, the CDR3 is TGTGCCAGCAGCTTAGGCGGTCGAAGCACTGAAGCTTTCTTT. The chain links TRBV11-1 to TRBJ1-1; D is unresolved. Trimming took 1 base from V and 4 from J, leaving 10 bases between them. This CDR3 has 14 amino acids. Germline CDR1 is SGHAT and CDR2 is FQDESV (reference sequence).

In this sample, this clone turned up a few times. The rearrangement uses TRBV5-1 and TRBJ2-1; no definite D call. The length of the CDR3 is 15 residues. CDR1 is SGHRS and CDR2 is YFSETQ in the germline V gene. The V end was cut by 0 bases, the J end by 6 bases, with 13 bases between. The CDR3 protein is CASSLAVLSSNEQFF. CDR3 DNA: TGCGCCAGCAGCTTGGCGGTGTTATCCAGCAATGAGCAGTTCTTC.

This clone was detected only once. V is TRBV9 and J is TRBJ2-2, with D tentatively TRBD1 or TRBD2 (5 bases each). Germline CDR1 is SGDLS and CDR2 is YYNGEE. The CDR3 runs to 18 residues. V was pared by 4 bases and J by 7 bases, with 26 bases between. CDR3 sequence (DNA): TGTGCCAGCAGCCCCCGGGTTGAGGGAGCAGGGCGAGTCGGGGAGCTGTTTTTT. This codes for CASSPRVEGAGRVGELFF.

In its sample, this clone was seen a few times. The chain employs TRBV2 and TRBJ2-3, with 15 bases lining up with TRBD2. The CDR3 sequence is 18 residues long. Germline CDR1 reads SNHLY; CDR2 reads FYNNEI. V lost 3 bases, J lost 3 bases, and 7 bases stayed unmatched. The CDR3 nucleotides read TGTGCCAGCAGTGACCCGGGACTAGCGGGGGGCTTGACAGATACGCAGTATTTT. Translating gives CASSDPGLAGGLTDTQYF.

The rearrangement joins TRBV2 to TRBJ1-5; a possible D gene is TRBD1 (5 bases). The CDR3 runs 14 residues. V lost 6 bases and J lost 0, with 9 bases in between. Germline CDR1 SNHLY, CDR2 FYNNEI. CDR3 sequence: CASSPGNSNQPQHF. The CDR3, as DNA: TGTGCCAGCAGCCCAGGGAATAGCAATCAGCCCCAGCATTTT.

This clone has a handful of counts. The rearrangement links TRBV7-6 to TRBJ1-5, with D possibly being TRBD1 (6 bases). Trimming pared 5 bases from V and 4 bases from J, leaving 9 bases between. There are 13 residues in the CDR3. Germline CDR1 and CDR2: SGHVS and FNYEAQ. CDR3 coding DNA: TGTGCCAGCAGCGACGGACAGAATCAGCCCCAGCATTTT. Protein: CASSDGQNQPQHF.

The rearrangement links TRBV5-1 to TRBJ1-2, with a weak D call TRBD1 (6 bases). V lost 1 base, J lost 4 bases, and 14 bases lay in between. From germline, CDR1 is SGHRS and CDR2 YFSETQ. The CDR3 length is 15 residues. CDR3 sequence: CASSLSGGRVYGYTF. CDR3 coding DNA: TGCGCCAGCAGCTTGTCCGGGGGCCGGGTCTATGGCTACACCTTC.

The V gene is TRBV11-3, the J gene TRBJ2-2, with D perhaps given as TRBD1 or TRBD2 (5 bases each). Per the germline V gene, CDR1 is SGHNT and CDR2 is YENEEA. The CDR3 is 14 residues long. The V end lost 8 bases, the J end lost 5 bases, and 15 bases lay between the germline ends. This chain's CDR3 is CASAEGPETGELFF. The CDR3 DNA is TGTGCCAGCGCCGAGGGGCCCGAGACCGGGGAGCTGTTTTTT.

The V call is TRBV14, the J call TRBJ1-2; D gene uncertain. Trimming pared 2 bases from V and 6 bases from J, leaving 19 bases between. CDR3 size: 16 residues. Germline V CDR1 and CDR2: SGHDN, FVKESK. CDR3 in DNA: TGTGCCAGCAGCCAATCCGAGGGAACGAGGGCCAATGGCTACACCTTC. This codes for CASSQSEGTRANGYTF.

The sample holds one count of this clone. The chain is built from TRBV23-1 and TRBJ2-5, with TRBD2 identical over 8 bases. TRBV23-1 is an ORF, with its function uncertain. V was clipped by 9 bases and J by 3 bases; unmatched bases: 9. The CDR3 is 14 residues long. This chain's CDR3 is CARPPGGAEETQYF. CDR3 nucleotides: TGCGCCAGGCCCCCGGGGGGGGCAGAAGAGACCCAGTACTTC.

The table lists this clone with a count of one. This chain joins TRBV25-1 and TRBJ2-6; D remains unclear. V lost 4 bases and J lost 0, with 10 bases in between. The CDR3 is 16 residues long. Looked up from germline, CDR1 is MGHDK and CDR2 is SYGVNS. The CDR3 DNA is TGTGCCAGCAGTGGCCTCCTTCCCTCTGGGGCCAACGTCCTGACTTTC. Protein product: CASSGLLPSGANVLTF.

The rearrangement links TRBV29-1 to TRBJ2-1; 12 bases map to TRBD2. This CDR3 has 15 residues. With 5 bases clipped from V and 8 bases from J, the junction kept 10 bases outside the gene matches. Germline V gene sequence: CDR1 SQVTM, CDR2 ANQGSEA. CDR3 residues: CSVPPPSGGADEQFF. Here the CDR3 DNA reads TGCAGCGTTCCACCCCCTAGCGGGGGGGCTGATGAGCAGTTCTTC.

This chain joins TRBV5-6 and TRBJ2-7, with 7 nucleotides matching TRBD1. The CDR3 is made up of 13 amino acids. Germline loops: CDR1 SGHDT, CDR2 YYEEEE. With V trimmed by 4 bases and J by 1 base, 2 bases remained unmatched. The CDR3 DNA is TGTGCCAGCAGCCCGGGACAGTCCTACGAGCAGTACTTC. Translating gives CASSPGQSYEQYF.

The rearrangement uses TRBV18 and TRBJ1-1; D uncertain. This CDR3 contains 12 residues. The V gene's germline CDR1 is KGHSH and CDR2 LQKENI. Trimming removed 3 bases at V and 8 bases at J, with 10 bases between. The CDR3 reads CASSPIQGEAFF. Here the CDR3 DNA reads TGTGCCAGCTCACCCATACAAGGAGAAGCTTTCTTT.

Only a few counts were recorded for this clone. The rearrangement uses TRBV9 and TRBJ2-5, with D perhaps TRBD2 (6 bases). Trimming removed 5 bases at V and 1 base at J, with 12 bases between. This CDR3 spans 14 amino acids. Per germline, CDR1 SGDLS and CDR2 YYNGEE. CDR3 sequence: CASSGGNTQETQYF. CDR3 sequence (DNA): TGTGCCAGCAGTGGGGGGAACACCCAAGAGACCCAGTACTTC.

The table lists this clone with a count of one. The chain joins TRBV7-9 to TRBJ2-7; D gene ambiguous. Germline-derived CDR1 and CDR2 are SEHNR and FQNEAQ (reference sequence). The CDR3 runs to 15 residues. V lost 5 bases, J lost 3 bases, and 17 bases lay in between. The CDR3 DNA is TGTGCCAGCAGCCATCTTGTAGCAATCGACTACGAGCAGTACTTC. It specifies CASSHLVAIDYEQYF. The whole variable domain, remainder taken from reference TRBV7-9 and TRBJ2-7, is DTGVSQNPRHKITKRGQNVTFRCDPISEHNRLYWYRQTLGQGPEFLTYFQNEAQLEKSRLLSDRFSAERPKGSFSTLEIQRTEQGDSAMYLCASSHLVAIDYEQYFGPGTRLTVT.

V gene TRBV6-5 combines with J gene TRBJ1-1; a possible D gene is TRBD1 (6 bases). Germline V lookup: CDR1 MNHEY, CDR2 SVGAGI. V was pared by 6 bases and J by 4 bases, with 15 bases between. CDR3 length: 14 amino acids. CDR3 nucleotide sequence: TGTGCCAGCAGGGGGGCCACGTTGGGCACTGAAGCTTTCTTT. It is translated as CASRGATLGTEAFF.

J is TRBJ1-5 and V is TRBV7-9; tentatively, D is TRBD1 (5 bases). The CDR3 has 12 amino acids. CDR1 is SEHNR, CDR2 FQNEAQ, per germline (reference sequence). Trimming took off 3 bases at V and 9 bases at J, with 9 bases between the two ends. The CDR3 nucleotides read TGTGCCAGCAGCTTGGGGGGAGGGCCCCAGCATTTT. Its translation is CASSLGGGPQHF. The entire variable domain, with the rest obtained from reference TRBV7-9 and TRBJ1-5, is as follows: DTGVSQNPRHKITKRGQNVTFRCDPISEHNRLYWYRQTLGQGPEFLTYFQNEAQLEKSRLLSDRFSAERPKGSFSTLEIQRTEQGDSAMYLCASSLGGGPQHFGDGTRLSIL.

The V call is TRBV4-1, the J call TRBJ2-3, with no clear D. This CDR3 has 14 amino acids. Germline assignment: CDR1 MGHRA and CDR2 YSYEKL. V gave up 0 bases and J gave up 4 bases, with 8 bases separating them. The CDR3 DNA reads TGCGCCAGCAGCCAAGATTTATCCTCAGATACGCAGTATTTT. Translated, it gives CASSQDLSSDTQYF.

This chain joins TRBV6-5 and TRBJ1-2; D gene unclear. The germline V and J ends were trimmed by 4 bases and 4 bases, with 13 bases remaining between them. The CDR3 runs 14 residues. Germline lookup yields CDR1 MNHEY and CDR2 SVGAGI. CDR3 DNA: TGTGCCAGCAGTTCCCCAGGCAGGCTCTATGGCTACACCTTC. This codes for CASSSPGRLYGYTF.

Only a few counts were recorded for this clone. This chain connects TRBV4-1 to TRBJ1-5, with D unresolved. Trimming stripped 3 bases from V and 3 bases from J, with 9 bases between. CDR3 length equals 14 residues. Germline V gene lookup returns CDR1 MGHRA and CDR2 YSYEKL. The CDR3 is CASSHVVYNQPQHF. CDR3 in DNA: TGCGCCAGCAGCCATGTAGTTTACAATCAGCCCCAGCATTTT.

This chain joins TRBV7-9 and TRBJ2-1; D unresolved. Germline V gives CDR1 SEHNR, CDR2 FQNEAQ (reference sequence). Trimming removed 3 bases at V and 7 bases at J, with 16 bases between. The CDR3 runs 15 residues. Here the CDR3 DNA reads TGTGCCAGCAGCTTCTTAGCCTCCTCGGCGAATGAGCAGTTCTTC. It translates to CASSFLASSANEQFF. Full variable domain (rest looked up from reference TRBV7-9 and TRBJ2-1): DTGVSQNPRHKITKRGQNVTFRCDPISEHNRLYWYRQTLGQGPEFLTYFQNEAQLEKSRLLSDRFSAERPKGSFSTLEIQRTEQGDSAMYLCASSFLASSANEQFFGPGTRLTVL.

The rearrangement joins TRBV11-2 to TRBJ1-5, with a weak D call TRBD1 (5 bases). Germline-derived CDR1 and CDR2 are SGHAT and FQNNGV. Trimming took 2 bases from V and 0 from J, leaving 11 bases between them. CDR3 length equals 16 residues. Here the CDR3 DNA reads TGTGCCAGCAGCTTATCCTCAGGGAATAGCAATCAGCCCCAGCATTTT. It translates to CASSLSSGNSNQPQHF.

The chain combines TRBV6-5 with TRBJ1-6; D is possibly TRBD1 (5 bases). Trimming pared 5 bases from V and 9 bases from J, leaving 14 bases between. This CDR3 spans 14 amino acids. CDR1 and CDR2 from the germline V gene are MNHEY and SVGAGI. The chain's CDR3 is CASSGRDGGSPLHF. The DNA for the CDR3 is TGTGCCAGCAGTGGAAGGGATGGGGGTTCACCCCTCCACTTT.

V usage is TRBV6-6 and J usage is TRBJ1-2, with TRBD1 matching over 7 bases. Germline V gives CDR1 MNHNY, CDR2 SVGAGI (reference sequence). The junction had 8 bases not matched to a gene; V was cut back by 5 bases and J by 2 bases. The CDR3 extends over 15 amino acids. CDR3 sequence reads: CASSNGDRGNYGYTF. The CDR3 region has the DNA TGTGCCAGCAGTAACGGGGACAGAGGAAACTATGGCTACACCTTC.

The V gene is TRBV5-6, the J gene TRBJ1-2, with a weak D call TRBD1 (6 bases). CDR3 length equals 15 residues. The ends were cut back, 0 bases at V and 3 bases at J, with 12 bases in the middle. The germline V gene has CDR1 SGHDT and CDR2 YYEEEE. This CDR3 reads CASSLVATGYYGYTF. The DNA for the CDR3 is TGTGCCAGCAGCTTGGTAGCGACAGGTTACTATGGCTACACCTTC.

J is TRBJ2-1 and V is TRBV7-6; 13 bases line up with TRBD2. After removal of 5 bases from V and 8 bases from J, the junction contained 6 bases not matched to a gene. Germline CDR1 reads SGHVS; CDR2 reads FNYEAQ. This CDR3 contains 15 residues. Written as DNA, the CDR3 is TGTGCCAGCAGCGACAGGACTAGCGGGGGCTATGAGCAGTTCTTC. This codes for CASSDRTSGGYEQFF.

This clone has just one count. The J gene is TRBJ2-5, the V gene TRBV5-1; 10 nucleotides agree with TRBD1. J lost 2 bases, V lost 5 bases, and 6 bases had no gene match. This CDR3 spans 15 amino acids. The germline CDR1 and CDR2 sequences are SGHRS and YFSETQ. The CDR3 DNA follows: TGCGCCAGCAGAAAGGGGGGACAGGGGCAAGAGACCCAGTACTTC. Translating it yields CASRKGGQGQETQYF.